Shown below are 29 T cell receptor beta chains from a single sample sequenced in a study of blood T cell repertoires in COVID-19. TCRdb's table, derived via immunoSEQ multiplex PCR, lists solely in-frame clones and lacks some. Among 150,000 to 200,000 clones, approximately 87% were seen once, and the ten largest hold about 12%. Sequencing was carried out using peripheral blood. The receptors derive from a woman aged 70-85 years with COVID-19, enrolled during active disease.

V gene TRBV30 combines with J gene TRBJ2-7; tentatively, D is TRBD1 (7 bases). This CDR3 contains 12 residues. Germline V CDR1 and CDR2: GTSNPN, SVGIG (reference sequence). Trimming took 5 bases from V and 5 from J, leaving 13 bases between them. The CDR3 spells CAWESGGNEQYF. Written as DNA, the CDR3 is TGTGCCTGGGAATCAGGGGGGAACGAGCAGTACTTC.

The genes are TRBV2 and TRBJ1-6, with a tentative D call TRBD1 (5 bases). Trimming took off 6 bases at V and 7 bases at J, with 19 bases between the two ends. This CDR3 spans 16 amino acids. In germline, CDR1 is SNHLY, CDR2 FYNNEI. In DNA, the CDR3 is TGTGCCAGCAGGCGGGGAGGGGACCTTCGGAATTCACCCCTCCACTTT. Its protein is CASRRGGDLRNSPLHF.

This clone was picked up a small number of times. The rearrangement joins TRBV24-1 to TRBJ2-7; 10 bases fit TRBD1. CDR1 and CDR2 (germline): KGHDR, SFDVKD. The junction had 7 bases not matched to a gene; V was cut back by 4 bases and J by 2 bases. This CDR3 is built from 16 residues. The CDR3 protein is CATSEYGTGVPYEQYF. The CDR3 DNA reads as TGTGCCACCAGTGAGTACGGGACAGGGGTTCCCTACGAGCAGTACTTC.

DNA of the CDR3: TGTGCCAGCAGCTTAACGGGACAGGGGAACAATGAGCAGTTCTTC. It yields the protein CASSLTGQGNNEQFF. This chain links TRBV7-3 with TRBJ2-1; 10 bases align to TRBD1. The CDR3 is made up of 15 amino acids. The trim removed 0 bases at V and 5 bases at J, leaving 1 base unmatched. Germline V CDR1 and CDR2: SGHTA, FQGTGA. The entire variable domain, with the rest obtained from reference TRBV7-3 and TRBJ2-1, is as follows: GAGVSQTPSNKVTEKGKYVELRCDPISGHTALYWYRQSLGQGPEFLIYFQGTGAADDSGLPNDRFFAVRPEGSVSTLKIQRTERGDSAVYLCASSLTGQGNNEQFFGPGTRLTVL.

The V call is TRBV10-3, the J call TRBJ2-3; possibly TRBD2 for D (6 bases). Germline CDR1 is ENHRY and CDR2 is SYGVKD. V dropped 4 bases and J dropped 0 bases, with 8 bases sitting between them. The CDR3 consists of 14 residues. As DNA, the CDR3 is TGTGCCATCAGTGTAGCGGCTAGCACAGATACGCAGTATTTT. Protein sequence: CAISVAASTDTQYF.

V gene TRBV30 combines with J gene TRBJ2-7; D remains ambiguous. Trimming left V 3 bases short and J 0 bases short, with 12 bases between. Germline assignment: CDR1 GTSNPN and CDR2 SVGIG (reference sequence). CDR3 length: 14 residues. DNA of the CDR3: TGTGCCTGGAGAATTGGCGGAAACTCCTACGAGCAGTACTTC. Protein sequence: CAWRIGGNSYEQYF.

The CDR3 region has the DNA TGTGCCAGCAGCCCTACAGGGTTCCATGGCTACACCTTC. Its protein product is CASSPTGFHGYTF. The rearrangement uses TRBV7-2 and TRBJ1-2; tentative D call: TRBD1 (6 bases). Germline V gives CDR1 SGHTA, CDR2 FQGNSA. This CDR3 region has 13 residues. Trimming removed 5 bases at V and 6 bases at J, with 13 bases between.

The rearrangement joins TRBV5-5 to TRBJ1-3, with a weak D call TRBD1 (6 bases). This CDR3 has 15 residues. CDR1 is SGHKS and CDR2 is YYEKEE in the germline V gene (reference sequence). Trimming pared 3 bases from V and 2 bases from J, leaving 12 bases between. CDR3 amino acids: CASSSKTGTGNTIYF. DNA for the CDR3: TGTGCCAGCAGCTCAAAAACAGGGACTGGAAACACCATATATTTT.

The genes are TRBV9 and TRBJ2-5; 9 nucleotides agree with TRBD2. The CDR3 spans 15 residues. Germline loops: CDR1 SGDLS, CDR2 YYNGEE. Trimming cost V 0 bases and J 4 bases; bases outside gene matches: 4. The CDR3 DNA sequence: TGTGCCAGCAGCGTAGGAGCGGGAGGTCGAGAGACCCAGTACTTC. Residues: CASSVGAGGRETQYF.

The CDR3 loop reads CASSHRGLSYNEQFF. Written as DNA, the CDR3 is TGTGCCAGCAGCCATCGGGGACTCTCCTACAATGAGCAGTTCTTC. The rearrangement links TRBV14 to TRBJ2-1; D is perhaps TRBD2 (6 bases). CDR1 is SGHDN, CDR2 FVKESK, per germline. The CDR3 contains 15 residues. V lost 3 bases and J lost 0, with 9 bases in between.

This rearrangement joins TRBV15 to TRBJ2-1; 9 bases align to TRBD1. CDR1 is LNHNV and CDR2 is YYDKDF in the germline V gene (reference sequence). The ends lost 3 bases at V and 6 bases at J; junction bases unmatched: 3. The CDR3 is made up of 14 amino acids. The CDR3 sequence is CATSRDRGSNEQFF. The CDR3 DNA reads TGTGCCACCAGCAGGGACAGGGGATCCAATGAGCAGTTCTTC.

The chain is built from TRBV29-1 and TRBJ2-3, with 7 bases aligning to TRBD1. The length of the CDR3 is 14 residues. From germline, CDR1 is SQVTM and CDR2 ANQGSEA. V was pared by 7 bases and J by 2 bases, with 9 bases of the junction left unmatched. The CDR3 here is CSGTSGQHTDTQYF. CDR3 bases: TGCAGCGGGACCTCGGGACAGCACACAGATACGCAGTATTTT.

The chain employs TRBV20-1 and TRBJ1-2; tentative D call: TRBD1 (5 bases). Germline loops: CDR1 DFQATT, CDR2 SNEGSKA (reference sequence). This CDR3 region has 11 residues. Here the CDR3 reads CSVISGPGYTF. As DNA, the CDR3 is TGCAGCGTCATCTCAGGGCCCGGCTACACCTTC.

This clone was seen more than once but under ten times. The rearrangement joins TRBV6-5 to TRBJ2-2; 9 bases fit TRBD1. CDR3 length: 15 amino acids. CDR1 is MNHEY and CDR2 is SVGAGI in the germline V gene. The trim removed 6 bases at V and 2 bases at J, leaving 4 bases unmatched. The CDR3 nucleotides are TGTGCCAGCAGAGGGACAGGGTTAAACACCGGGGAGCTGTTTTTT. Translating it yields CASRGTGLNTGELFF.

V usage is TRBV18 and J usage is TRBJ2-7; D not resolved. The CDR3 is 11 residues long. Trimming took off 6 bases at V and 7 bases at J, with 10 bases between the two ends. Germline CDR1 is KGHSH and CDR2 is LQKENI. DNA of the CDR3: TGTGCCAGCTCCCCTTCGAGGGAGCAGTACTTC. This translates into CASSPSREQYF.

The CDR3 DNA reads as TGTGCCAGTAGTGCCCGAGCGGGAGCGGACTACAATGAGCAGTTCTTC. It translates to CASSARAGADYNEQFF. The rearrangement links TRBV19 to TRBJ2-1, with 8 bases lining up with TRBD2. The V gene's germline CDR1 is LNHDA and CDR2 SQIVND (reference sequence). V lost 5 bases to trimming and J lost 3 bases; unmatched junction nucleotides: 9. The CDR3 consists of 16 residues.

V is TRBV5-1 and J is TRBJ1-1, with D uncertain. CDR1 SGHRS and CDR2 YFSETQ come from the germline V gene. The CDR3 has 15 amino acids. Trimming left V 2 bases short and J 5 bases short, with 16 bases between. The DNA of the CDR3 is TGCGCCAGCAGCTTTCTCGGGGAGGCGAGTACTGAAGCTTTCTTT. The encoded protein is CASSFLGEASTEAFF.

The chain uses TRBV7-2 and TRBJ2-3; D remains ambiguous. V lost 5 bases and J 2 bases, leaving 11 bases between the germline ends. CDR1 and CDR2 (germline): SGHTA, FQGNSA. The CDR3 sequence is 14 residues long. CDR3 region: CASSQDSYTDTQYF. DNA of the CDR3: TGTGCCAGCAGCCAAGACTCATACACAGATACGCAGTATTTT.

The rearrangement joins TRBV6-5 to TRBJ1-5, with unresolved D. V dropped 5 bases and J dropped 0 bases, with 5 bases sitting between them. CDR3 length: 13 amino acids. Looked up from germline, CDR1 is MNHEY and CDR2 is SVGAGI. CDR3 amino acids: CASSLNSNQPQHF. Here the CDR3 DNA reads TGTGCCAGCAGTCTAAATAGCAATCAGCCCCAGCATTTT.

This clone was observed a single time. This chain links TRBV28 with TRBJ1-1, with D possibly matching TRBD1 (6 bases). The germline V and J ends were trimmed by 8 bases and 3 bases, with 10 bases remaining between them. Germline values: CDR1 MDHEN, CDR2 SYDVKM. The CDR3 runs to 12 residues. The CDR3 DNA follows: TGTGCCAGCGGGGGCGCGGACACTGAAGCTTTCTTT. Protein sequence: CASGGADTEAFF.

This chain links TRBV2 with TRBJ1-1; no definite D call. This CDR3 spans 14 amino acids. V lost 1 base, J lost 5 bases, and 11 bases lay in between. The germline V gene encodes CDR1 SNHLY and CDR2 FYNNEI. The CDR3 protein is CASSEDRGKTEAFF. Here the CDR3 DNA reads TGTGCCAGCAGTGAAGACAGAGGGAAGACTGAAGCTTTCTTT.

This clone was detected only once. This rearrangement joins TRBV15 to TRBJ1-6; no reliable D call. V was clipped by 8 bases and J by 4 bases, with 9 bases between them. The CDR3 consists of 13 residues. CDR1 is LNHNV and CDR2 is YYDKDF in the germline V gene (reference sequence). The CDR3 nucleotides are TGTGCCACCTCTTCTAAATATAATTCACCCCTCCACTTT. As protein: CATSSKYNSPLHF.

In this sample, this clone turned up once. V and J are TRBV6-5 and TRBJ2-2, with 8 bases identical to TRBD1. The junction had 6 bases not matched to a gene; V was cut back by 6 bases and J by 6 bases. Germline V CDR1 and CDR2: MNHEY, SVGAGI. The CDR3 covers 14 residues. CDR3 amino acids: CASRTGALAGELFF. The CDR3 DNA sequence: TGTGCCAGCAGGACAGGGGCCCTAGCCGGGGAGCTGTTTTTT.

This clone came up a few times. The CDR3 reads CASSFWQNTEAFF. As DNA, the CDR3 is TGTGCCAGCAGCTTTTGGCAGAACACTGAAGCTTTCTTT. The chain combines TRBV7-8 with TRBJ1-1; D unresolved. With 3 bases removed from V and 1 base from J, the gap between germline ends came to 6 bases. Germline lookup yields CDR1 SGHVS and CDR2 FQNEAQ. The CDR3 is 13 amino acids.

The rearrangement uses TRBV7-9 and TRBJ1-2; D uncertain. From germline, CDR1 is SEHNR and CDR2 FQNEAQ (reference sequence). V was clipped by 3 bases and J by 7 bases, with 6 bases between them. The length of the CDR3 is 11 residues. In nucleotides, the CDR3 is TGTGCCAGCAGCTTCGGTTTTGGCTACACCTTC. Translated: CASSFGFGYTF.

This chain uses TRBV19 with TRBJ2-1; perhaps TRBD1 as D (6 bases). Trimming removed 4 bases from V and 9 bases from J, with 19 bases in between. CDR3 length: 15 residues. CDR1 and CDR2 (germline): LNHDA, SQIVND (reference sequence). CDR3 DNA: TGTGCCAGTAGTACCGGGCAGGGGAAGTACGGTGAGCAGTTCTTC. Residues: CASSTGQGKYGEQFF.

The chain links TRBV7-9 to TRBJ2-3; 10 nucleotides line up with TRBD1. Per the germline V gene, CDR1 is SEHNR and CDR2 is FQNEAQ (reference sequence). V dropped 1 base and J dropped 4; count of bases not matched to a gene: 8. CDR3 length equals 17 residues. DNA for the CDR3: TGTGCCAGCAGCTTAGGGACAGGGGGTACCCTCCCAGATACGCAGTATTTT. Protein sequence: CASSLGTGGTLPDTQYF.

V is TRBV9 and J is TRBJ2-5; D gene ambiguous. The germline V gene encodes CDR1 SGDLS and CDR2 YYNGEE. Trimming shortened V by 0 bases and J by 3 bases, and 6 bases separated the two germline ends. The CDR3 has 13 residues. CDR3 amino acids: CASSVGREETQYF. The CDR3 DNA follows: TGTGCCAGCAGCGTAGGCCGCGAAGAGACCCAGTACTTC. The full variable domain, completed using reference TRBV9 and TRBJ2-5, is DSGVTQTPKHLITATGQRVTLRCSPRSGDLSVYWYQQSLDQGLQFLIQYYNGEERAKGNILERFSAQQFPDLHSELNLSSLELGDSALYFCASSVGREETQYFGPGTRLLVL.

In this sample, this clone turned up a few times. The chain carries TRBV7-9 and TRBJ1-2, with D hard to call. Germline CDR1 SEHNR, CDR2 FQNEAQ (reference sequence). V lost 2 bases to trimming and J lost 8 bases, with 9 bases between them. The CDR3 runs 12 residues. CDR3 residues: CASSLPPEGYTF. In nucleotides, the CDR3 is TGTGCCAGCAGCTTACCCCCTGAGGGCTACACCTTC.